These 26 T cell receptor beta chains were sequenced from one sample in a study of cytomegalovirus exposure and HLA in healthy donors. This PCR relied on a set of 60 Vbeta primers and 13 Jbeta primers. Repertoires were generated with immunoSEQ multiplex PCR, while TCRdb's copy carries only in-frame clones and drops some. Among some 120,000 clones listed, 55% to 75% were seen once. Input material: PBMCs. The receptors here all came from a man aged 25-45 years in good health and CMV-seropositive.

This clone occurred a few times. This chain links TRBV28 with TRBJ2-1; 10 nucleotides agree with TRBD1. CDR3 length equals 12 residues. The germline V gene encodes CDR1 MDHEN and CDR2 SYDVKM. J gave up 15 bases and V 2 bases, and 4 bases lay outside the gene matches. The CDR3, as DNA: TGTGCCAGCAGTTTAGTGGGACAGGGGTTGTTCTTC. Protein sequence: CASSLVGQGLFF.

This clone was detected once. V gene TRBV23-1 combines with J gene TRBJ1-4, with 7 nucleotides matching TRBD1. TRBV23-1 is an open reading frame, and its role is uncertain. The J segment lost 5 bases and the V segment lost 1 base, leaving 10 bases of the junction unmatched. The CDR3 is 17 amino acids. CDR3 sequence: CASSQLETGTENEKLFF. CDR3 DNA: TGCGCCAGCAGTCAATTGGAGACAGGGACAGAGAATGAAAAACTGTTTTTT.

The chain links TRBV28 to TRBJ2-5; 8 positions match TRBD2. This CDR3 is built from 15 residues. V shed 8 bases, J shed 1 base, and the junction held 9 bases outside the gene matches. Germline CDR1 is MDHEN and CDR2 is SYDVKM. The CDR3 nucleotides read TGTGCCAGCGGTATAGCCGGGAGGGCCCAAGAGACCCAGTACTTC. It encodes CASGIAGRAQETQYF.

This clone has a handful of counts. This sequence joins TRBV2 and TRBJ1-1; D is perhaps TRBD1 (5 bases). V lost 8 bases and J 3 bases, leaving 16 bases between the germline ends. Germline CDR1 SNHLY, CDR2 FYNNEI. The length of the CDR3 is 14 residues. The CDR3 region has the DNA TGTGCCAGCGCCCTCTTGGGAGGGGACACTGAAGCTTTCTTT. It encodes CASALLGGDTEAFF.

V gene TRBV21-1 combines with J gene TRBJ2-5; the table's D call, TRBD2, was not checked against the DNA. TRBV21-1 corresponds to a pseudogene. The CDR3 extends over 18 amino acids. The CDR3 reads CASSKLASGSSEWETQYF. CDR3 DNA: TGTGCCAGCAGCAAATTAGCTAGCGGGAGCTCTGAGTGGGAGACCCAGTACTTC.

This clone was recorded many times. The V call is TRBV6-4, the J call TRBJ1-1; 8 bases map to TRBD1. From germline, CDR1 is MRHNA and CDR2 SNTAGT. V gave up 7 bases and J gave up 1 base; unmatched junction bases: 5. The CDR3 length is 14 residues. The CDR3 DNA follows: TGTGCCAGCAAAAGCGACAGGGGGAACACTGAAGCTTTCTTT. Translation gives CASKSDRGNTEAFF.

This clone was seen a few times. The DNA for the CDR3 is TGTGCCAGCTCACCTCAACTTAAACCCTACACCGGGGAGCTGTTTTTT. As protein: CASSPQLKPYTGELFF. This chain connects TRBV18 to TRBJ2-2, with D uncertain. V was clipped by 3 bases and J by 3 bases, with 14 bases between them. This CDR3 contains 16 residues. Germline CDR1 is KGHSH and CDR2 is LQKENI.

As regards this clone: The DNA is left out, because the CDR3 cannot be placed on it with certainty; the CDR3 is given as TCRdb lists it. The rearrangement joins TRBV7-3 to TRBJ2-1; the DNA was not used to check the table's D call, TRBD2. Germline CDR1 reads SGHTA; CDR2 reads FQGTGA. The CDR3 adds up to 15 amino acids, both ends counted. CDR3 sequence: CASSFGSGSGFRRFF.

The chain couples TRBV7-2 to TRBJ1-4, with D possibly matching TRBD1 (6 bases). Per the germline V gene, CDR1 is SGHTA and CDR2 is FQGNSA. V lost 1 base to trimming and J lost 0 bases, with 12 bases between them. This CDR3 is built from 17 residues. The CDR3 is CASSLGGRGTTNEKLFF. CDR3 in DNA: TGTGCCAGCAGCTTAGGGGGGCGGGGGACAACTAATGAAAAACTGTTTTTT.

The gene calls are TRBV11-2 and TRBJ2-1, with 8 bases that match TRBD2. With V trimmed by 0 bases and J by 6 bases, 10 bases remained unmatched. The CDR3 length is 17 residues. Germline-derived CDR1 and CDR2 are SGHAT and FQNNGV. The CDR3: CASSLEALGGTSNEQFF. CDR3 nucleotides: TGTGCCAGCAGCTTAGAAGCCCTCGGGGGGACTAGCAATGAGCAGTTCTTC.

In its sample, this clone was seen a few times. The chain's CDR3 is CATSPGLILYEQYF. CDR3 bases: TGTGCCACCTCGCCGGGACTAATTCTCTACGAGCAGTACTTC. This chain links TRBV6-5 with TRBJ2-5; 7 bases fit TRBD2. The tail of the sequence fits TRBJ2-7 better, so the J call may be wrong. In germline, CDR1 is MNHEY, CDR2 SVGAGI. There are 14 residues in the CDR3.

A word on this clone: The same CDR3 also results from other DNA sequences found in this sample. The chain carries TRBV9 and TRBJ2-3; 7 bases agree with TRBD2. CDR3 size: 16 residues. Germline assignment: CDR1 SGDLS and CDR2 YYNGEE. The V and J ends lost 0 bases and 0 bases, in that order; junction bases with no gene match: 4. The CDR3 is CASSVDSSGSTDTQYF. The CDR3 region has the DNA TGTGCCAGCAGCGTAGACAGTAGCGGGAGCACAGATACGCAGTATTTT.

The CDR3 bases are TGTGCCAGCATAGACTTGAGAAGGGGAGGAGGCTACACCTTC. Residues: CASIDLRRGGGYTF. This chain joins TRBV28 and TRBJ1-2, with D possibly being TRBD1 (5 bases). V was cut by 7 bases and J by 8 bases, with 20 bases left in between. CDR1 and CDR2 (germline): MDHEN, SYDVKM. The CDR3 totals 14 residues.

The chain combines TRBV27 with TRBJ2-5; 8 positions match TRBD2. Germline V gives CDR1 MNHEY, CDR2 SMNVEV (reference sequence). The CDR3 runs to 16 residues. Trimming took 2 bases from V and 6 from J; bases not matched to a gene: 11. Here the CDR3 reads CASSLEPAGAKKTQYF. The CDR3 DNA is TGTGCCAGCAGTTTAGAGCCAGCGGGAGCTAAAAAGACCCAGTACTTC.

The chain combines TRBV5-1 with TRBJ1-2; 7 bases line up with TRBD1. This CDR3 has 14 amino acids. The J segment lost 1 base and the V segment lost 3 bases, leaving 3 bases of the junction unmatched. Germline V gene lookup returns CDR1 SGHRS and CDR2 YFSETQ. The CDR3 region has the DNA TGCGCCAGCAGCTCTGGGACAGATAACTATGGCTACACCTTC. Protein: CASSSGTDNYGYTF. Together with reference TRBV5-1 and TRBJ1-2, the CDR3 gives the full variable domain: KAGVTQTPRYLIKTRGQQVTLSCSPISGHRSVSWYQQTPGQGLQFLFEYFSETQRNKGNFPGRFSGRQFSNSRSEMNVSTLELGDSALYLCASSSGTDNYGYTFGSGTRLTVV.

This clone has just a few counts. CDR3 loop: CASSPQTGLGETQYF. The CDR3 DNA reads as TGTGCCAGCAGCCCTCAAACAGGGCTGGGAGAGACCCAGTACTTC. The J gene is TRBJ2-5, the V gene TRBV11-2, with D maybe TRBD1 (6 bases). V shed 5 bases and J shed 4 bases, with 17 bases lying between them. The germline V gene has CDR1 SGHAT and CDR2 FQNNGV. This CDR3 spans 15 amino acids.

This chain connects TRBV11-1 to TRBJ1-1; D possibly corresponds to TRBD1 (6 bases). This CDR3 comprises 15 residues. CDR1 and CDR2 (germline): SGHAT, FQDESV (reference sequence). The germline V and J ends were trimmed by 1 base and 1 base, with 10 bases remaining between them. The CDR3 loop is CASSLDPGENTEAFF. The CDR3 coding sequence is TGTGCCAGCAGCTTAGATCCAGGGGAGAACACTGAAGCTTTCTTT.

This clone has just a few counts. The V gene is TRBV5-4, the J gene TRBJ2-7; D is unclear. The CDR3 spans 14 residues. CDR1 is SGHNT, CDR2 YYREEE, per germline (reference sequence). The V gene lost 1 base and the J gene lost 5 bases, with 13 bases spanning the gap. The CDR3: CASSLQDFSDEQYF. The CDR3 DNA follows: TGTGCCAGCAGCTTGCAAGATTTTTCGGACGAGCAGTACTTC.

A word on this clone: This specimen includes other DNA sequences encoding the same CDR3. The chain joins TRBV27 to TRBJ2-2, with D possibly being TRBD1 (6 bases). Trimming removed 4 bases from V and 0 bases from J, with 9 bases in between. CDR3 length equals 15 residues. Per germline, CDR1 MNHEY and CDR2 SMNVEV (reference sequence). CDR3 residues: CASSWGHTNTGELFF. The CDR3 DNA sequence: TGTGCCAGCAGTTGGGGACACACGAACACCGGGGAGCTGTTTTTT.

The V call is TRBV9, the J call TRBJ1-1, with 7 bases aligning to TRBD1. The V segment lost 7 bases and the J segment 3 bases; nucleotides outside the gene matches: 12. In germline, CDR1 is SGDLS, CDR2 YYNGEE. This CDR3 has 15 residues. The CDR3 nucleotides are TGTGCCAGCGCTCCGGTACAGGGGACGGACACTGAAGCTTTCTTT. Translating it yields CASAPVQGTDTEAFF.

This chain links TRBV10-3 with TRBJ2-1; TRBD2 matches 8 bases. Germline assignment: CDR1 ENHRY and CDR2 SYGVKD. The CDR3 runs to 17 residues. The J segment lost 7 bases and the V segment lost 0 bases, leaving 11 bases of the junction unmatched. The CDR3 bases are TGTGCCATCAGTGAGTCGATGGGTAGCGGGATTGAGAATGAGCAGTTCTTC. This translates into CAISESMGSGIENEQFF.

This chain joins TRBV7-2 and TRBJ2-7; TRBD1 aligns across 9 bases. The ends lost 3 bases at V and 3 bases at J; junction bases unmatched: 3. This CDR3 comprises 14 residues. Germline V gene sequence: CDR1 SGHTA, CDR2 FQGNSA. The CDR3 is CASSFRTGDYEQYF. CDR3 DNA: TGTGCCAGCAGCTTCCGGACAGGGGACTACGAGCAGTACTTC.

CDR3 coding DNA: TGTGCCAGTACCCGCGGGGAGGGGCTTCATGAAAAACTGTTTTTT. It specifies CASTRGEGLHEKLFF. The gene calls are TRBV19 and TRBJ1-4, with TRBD1 as a possible D gene (5 bases). The CDR3 totals 15 residues. Trimming shortened V by 7 bases and J by 6 bases, and 18 bases separated the two germline ends. Germline lookup yields CDR1 LNHDA and CDR2 SQIVND (reference sequence).

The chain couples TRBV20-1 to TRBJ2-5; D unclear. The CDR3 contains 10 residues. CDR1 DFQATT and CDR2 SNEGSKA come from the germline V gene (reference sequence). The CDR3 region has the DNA TGCAGCGGGTTCCGAGAGACCCAGTACTTC. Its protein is CSGFRETQYF.

CDR3 nucleotide sequence: TGCAGCGTTGGGGTGTCACAGGGGAACACCGGGGAGCTGTTTTTT. The encoded protein is CSVGVSQGNTGELFF. The rearrangement links TRBV29-1 to TRBJ2-2; D perhaps matches TRBD1 (6 bases). There are 15 residues in the CDR3. V shed 4 bases and J shed 1 base, with 13 bases lying between them. CDR1 is SQVTM and CDR2 is ANQGSEA in the germline V gene.

The CDR3 nucleotides are TGCGCCAGCAGCTTGGGGGACAGAACATATAATTCACCCCTCCACTTT. Encoded protein: CASSLGDRTYNSPLHF. The chain links TRBV5-1 to TRBJ1-6, with 7 nucleotides matching TRBD1. Germline loops: CDR1 SGHRS, CDR2 YFSETQ. The junction had 4 bases not matched to a gene; V was cut back by 0 bases and J by 4 bases. The CDR3 spans 16 residues.